This T cell receptor beta chain was observed in a study of cytomegalovirus exposure and HLA in healthy donors. 60 Vbeta and 13 Jbeta primers were used in PCR. Sequenced by immunoSEQ multiplex PCR; TCRdb stores in-frame clones only, minus some. Of roughly 200,000 clones listed, roughly 80% are singletons. J lost 7 bases, V lost 6 bases, and 11 bases had no gene match. Germline V CDR1 and CDR2: LNHDA, SQIVND (reference sequence). CDR3 length: 15 residues. Sequencing was done on a sample of PBMCs. This sequence was found in a man over 45 in good health and CMV-seronegative. The V and J genes are TRBV19 and TRBJ2-1; 8 nucleotides match TRBD2. CDR3 residues: CASSFGGALVNEQFF. In DNA form, the CDR3 reads TGTGCCAGTAGCTTCGGGGGGGCCCTGGTTAATGAGCAGTTCTTC.